This is a list of T cell receptor beta chains from one sample in a study of cytomegalovirus exposure and HLA in healthy donors. Assay used: immunoSEQ multiplex PCR; TCRdb lists only in-frame clones, some missing. The sample has 90,000 to 110,000 clones, nearly 15% seen once. The sequencing input was PBMCs. The receptors here all came from a female donor in good health and CMV-seronegative. Both conserved end residues are part of each CDR3. A D gene is named only where the DNA matches it firmly. Size is stated for part of the rows, as once, few or many counts, or as a class when the clone is expanded.

clone size: few
V gene: TRBV10-3
D gene: TRBD1
J gene: TRBJ2-2
CDR3 DNA: TGTGCCATCAGTTCGGGACAGGGGGCTGGGACCGGGGAGCTGTTTTTT
CDR3 protein: CAISSGQGAGTGELFF

clone size: few
V gene: TRBV2
D gene: NA
J gene: TRBJ2-2
CDR3 DNA: TGTGCCAGCAGTGTTGGGGCGACGGACACCGGGGAGCTGTTTTTT
CDR3 protein: CASSVGATDTGELFF

clone size: few
V gene: TRBV7-9
D gene: TRBD2
J gene: TRBJ2-1
CDR3 DNA: TGTGCCAGCAGCTTTCGGCTAGCGGGATTCTCCTACAATGAGCAGTTCTTC
CDR3 protein: CASSFRLAGFSYNEQFF

clone size: NA
V gene: TRBV28
D gene: NA
J gene: TRBJ1-5
CDR3 DNA: TGTGCCAGCAACAAAATGAATCAGCCCCAGCATTTT
CDR3 protein: CASNKMNQPQHF

clone size: NA
V gene: TRBV27
D gene: NA
J gene: TRBJ1-4
CDR3 DNA: TGTGCCAGCAGAGGTAGCCAGAGTTATGAAAAACTGTTTTTT
CDR3 protein: CASRGSQSYEKLFF

clone size: few
V gene: TRBV11-3
D gene: NA
J gene: TRBJ2-7
CDR3 DNA: TGTGCCAGCAGCCTACAACACCCTGGACTGAACCTCTACGAGCAGTACTTC
CDR3 protein: CASSLQHPGLNLYEQYF

clone size: NA
V gene: TRBV6-1
D gene: NA
J gene: TRBJ1-4
CDR3 DNA: TGTGCCAGCAGTGGACAGGCGACGACTGGGGAAAAACTGTTTTTT
CDR3 protein: CASSGQATTGEKLFF

clone size: NA
V gene: TRBV5-1
D gene: NA
J gene: TRBJ2-6
CDR3 DNA: TGCGCCAGCAGCGTAGGGAGCTCTGGGGCCAACGTCCTGACTTTC
CDR3 protein: CASSVGSSGANVLTF

clone size: NA
V gene: TRBV28
D gene: NA
J gene: TRBJ1-5
CDR3 DNA: TGTGCCAGCAGTTTACCGGGGGGCAGCAATCAGCCCCAGCATTTT
CDR3 protein: CASSLPGGSNQPQHF

clone size: few
V gene: TRBV7-2
D gene: NA
J gene: TRBJ1-1
CDR3 DNA: TGTGCCAGCAGCTTAACAGAGAACACTGAAGCTTTCTTT
CDR3 protein: CASSLTENTEAFF

clone size: few
V gene: TRBV5-6
D gene: TRBD1
J gene: TRBJ2-7
CDR3 DNA: TGTGCCAGCAGCTATTGGGACAGACCCTACGAGCAGTACTTC
CDR3 protein: CASSYWDRPYEQYF

clone size: NA
V gene: TRBV9
D gene: TRBD2
J gene: TRBJ2-7
CDR3 DNA: TGTGCCAGCAGCGCAGCTAGCGGGGGTACCTACGAGCAGTACTTC
CDR3 protein: CASSAASGGTYEQYF

clone size: few
V gene: TRBV19
D gene: NA
J gene: TRBJ1-3
CDR3 DNA: TGTGCCAGTAGTATTAGCTCTGGAAACACCATATATTTT
CDR3 protein: CASSISSGNTIYF

clone size: few
V gene: TRBV29-1
D gene: TRBD1
J gene: TRBJ1-1
CDR3 DNA: TGCAGCGCCAAAACAATGGTCATAAGACAGGGGGTATCAGGCATGAACACTGAAGCTTTCTTT
CDR3 protein: CSAKTMVIRQGVSGMNTEAFF

clone size: few
V gene: TRBV6-5
D gene: NA
J gene: TRBJ1-2
CDR3 DNA: TGTGCCAGCAGTTACCGGACAGACATCTATGGCTACACCTTC
CDR3 protein: CASSYRTDIYGYTF

clone size: few
V gene: TRBV6-5
D gene: NA
J gene: TRBJ2-2
CDR3 DNA: TGTGCCAGCAGTTACGAGGCCAACCCGGGCACCGGGGAGCTGTTTTTT
CDR3 protein: CASSYEANPGTGELFF

clone size: NA
V gene: TRBV28
D gene: TRBD2
J gene: TRBJ2-1
CDR3 DNA: TGTGCCAGCAGTTTAGCGGGAGGGCCTTTGAATGAGCAGTTCTTC
CDR3 protein: CASSLAGGPLNEQFF

clone size: few
V gene: TRBV29-1
D gene: NA
J gene: TRBJ2-5
CDR3 DNA: TGCAGCTCATACACAGGGACGGAGACCCAGTACTTC
CDR3 protein: CSSYTGTETQYF

clone size: NA
V gene: TRBV4-1
D gene: TRBD2
J gene: TRBJ2-7
CDR3 DNA: TGCGCCAGCAGCGCACTAGCGGGGGGGCTTTACGGGCAGTACTTC
CDR3 protein: CASSALAGGLYGQYF

clone size: NA
V gene: TRBV11-3
D gene: TRBD1
J gene: TRBJ2-2
CDR3 DNA: TGTGCCAGCAGCCCACCTAGGGGGCGAAACACCGGGGAGCTGTTTTTT
CDR3 protein: CASSPPRGRNTGELFF

clone size: NA
V gene: TRBV30
D gene: NA
J gene: TRBJ2-5
CDR3 DNA: TGTGCCTGGAGTGTGGCGCGGGTTGGACCTGGGACCCAGTACTTC
CDR3 protein: CAWSVARVGPGTQYF

clone size: NA
V gene: TRBV7-3
D gene: TRBD2
J gene: TRBJ2-3
CDR3 DNA: TGTGCCAGCAGCCCTGGGACTAGCGGGAGGGATACGCAGTATTTT
CDR3 protein: CASSPGTSGRDTQYF

clone size: few
V gene: TRBV29-1
D gene: NA
J gene: TRBJ2-3
CDR3 DNA: TGCAGCGTTGAAGATACGCCGAGGGCGCAGTATTTT
CDR3 protein: CSVEDTPRAQYF

clone size: few
V gene: TRBV29-1
D gene: NA
J gene: TRBJ2-3
CDR3 DNA: TGCAGCGTTGCGGCGGGCCCCAGCACAGATACGCAGTATTTT
CDR3 protein: CSVAAGPSTDTQYF

clone size: few
V gene: TRBV18
D gene: TRBD2
J gene: TRBJ2-7
CDR3 DNA: TGTGCCAGCTCACCCCGGGCGGGAGGGCCCCACGAGCAGTACTTC
CDR3 protein: CASSPRAGGPHEQYF

clone size: few
V gene: TRBV6-6
D gene: NA
J gene: TRBJ2-7
CDR3 DNA: TGTGCCAGCAGAAACACCGGGGTTGCCTCTTACGAGCAGTACTTC
CDR3 protein: CASRNTGVASYEQYF

clone size: NA
V gene: TRBV7-9
D gene: TRBD2
J gene: TRBJ2-7
CDR3 DNA: TGTGCCAGCAGCTTAGGCGTACCGGGGCCGGGGGGCGAGCAGTACTTC
CDR3 protein: CASSLGVPGPGGEQYF

clone size: few
V gene: TRBV29-1
D gene: TRBD1
J gene: TRBJ1-1
CDR3 DNA: TGCAGCGTTTACAGGGGGGGAGGTACCACTGAAGCTTTCTTT
CDR3 protein: CSVYRGGGTTEAFF

clone size: few
V gene: TRBV6-5
D gene: TRBD2
J gene: TRBJ2-7
CDR3 DNA: TGTGCCAGCAATCCCAGCGGGGGCTTTGGCGAGCAGTACTTC
CDR3 protein: CASNPSGGFGEQYF

clone size: NA
V gene: TRBV30
D gene: TRBD1
J gene: TRBJ1-2
CDR3 DNA: TGTGCCTGGAGTGTCCTTTCCCCGGGACAGGGGGCCTACACCTTC
CDR3 protein: CAWSVLSPGQGAYTF

clone size: few
V gene: TRBV4-1
D gene: NA
J gene: TRBJ1-1
CDR3 DNA: TGCGCCAGCAGCCAAAACAGGGATAACACTGAAGCTTTCTTT
CDR3 protein: CASSQNRDNTEAFF

clone size: NA
V gene: TRBV7-2
D gene: TRBD2
J gene: TRBJ2-1
CDR3 DNA: TGTGCCAGCAGCTTAGTAACTAGCGGTCGGGGTGAGCAGTTCTTC
CDR3 protein: CASSLVTSGRGEQFF

clone size: few
V gene: TRBV10-3
D gene: NA
J gene: TRBJ2-7
CDR3 DNA: TGTGCCATCAGTGAACAGGGTGGACTTTCCTACGAGCAGTACTTC
CDR3 protein: CAISEQGGLSYEQYF

clone size: NA
V gene: TRBV2
D gene: NA
J gene: TRBJ2-1
CDR3 DNA: TGTGCCAGCAATCCGGGCGGACACATAACTCACAGGGAGCAGTTCTTC
CDR3 protein: CASNPGGHITHREQFF

clone size: few
V gene: TRBV28
D gene: TRBD1
J gene: TRBJ2-7
CDR3 DNA: TGTGCCAGCAGTTTCCTCTCGACAGGGTCCAGCTCCTACGAGCAGTACTTC
CDR3 protein: CASSFLSTGSSSYEQYF

clone size: NA
V gene: TRBV2
D gene: TRBD1
J gene: TRBJ2-2
CDR3 DNA: TGTGCCAGCATCAAAACAGGGGTTCAGACCGGGGAGCTGTTTTTT
CDR3 protein: CASIKTGVQTGELFF

clone size: NA
V gene: TRBV4-3
D gene: TRBD2
J gene: TRBJ2-3
CDR3 DNA: TGCGCCAGCAGCCAAGATCTTAGCGGGGGGCCAGATACGCAGTATTTT
CDR3 protein: CASSQDLSGGPDTQYF

clone size: many
V gene: TRBV4-1
D gene: NA
J gene: TRBJ1-1
CDR3 DNA: TGCGCCAGCAGCCAAGGAATGAAGGGGGAACAGGGTGCATCTGAAGCTTTCTTT
CDR3 protein: CASSQGMKGEQGASEAFF

clone size: NA
V gene: TRBV5-4
D gene: TRBD2
J gene: TRBJ2-5
CDR3 DNA: TGTGCCAGCAGCTTAGCGGGAGAGGTAGAGACCCAGTACTTC
CDR3 protein: CASSLAGEVETQYF

clone size: NA
V gene: TRBV7-9
D gene: NA
J gene: TRBJ2-2
CDR3 DNA: TGTGCCAGCAGCAAACTGGACTCCCCGGTTGGGGAGCTGTTTTTT
CDR3 protein: CASSKLDSPVGELFF

clone size: few
V gene: TRBV7-7
D gene: NA
J gene: TRBJ2-2
CDR3 DNA: TGTGCTAGCAGCTTTGAGTTCGCCGGGGAGCTGTTTTTT
CDR3 protein: CASSFEFAGELFF

clone size: NA
V gene: TRBV5-1
D gene: NA
J gene: TRBJ2-5
CDR3 DNA: TGCGCCAGCAGCTTGGGGAGGGGAGGGGGCCAAGAGACCCAGTACTTC
CDR3 protein: CASSLGRGGGQETQYF

clone size: NA
V gene: TRBV4-3
D gene: NA
J gene: TRBJ1-6
CDR3 DNA: TGCGCCAGCAGCCAAGATTTCGGTTGGAATTCACCCCTCCACTTT
CDR3 protein: CASSQDFGWNSPLHF

clone size: few
V gene: TRBV6-6
D gene: TRBD1
J gene: TRBJ2-7
CDR3 DNA: TGTGCCAGCAGTGACTCCGGACAGGCTTACTACGAGCAGTACTTC
CDR3 protein: CASSDSGQAYYEQYF

clone size: once
V gene: TRBV9
D gene: NA
J gene: TRBJ1-3
CDR3 DNA: TGTGCCAGCAGCCCCCTCCTCCCGGGTGATCACACCATATATTTT
CDR3 protein: CASSPLLPGDHTIYF

clone size: few
V gene: TRBV9
D gene: NA
J gene: TRBJ1-2
CDR3 DNA: TGTGCCAGCAGCCTCCGGAGCTATGGCTACACCTTC
CDR3 protein: CASSLRSYGYTF

clone size: few
V gene: TRBV4-1
D gene: TRBD1
J gene: TRBJ2-3
CDR3 DNA: TGCGCCAGCAGCCAAGGGGACAGGGGTTTCCCAGATACGCAGTATTTT
CDR3 protein: CASSQGDRGFPDTQYF

clone size: few
V gene: TRBV29-1
D gene: TRBD2
J gene: TRBJ2-5
CDR3 DNA: TGCAGCATGACTAGCGGGAGCTGGGAGACCCAGTACTTC
CDR3 protein: CSMTSGSWETQYF

clone size: many
V gene: TRBV9
D gene: NA
J gene: TRBJ2-2
CDR3 DNA: TGTGCCAGCAGCTTTACACAGGGTCCAGTAAACACCGGGGAGCTGTTTTTT
CDR3 protein: CASSFTQGPVNTGELFF

clone size: NA
V gene: TRBV15
D gene: NA
J gene: TRBJ2-2
CDR3 DNA: TGTGCCACAGTTGGGGCGGTGAACACCGGGGAGCTGTTTTTT
CDR3 protein: CATVGAVNTGELFF

clone size: NA
V gene: TRBV11-3
D gene: TRBD1
J gene: TRBJ2-5
CDR3 DNA: TGTGCCAGCAGCCCTCGACGGGGACAGGGAGCGGAGACCCAGTACTTC
CDR3 protein: CASSPRRGQGAETQYF

clone size: NA
V gene: TRBV7-9
D gene: TRBD1
J gene: TRBJ2-5
CDR3 DNA: TGTGCCAGCAGCTCCGACAGGGCGGGAGAGACCCAGTACTTC
CDR3 protein: CASSSDRAGETQYF

clone size: few
V gene: TRBV2
D gene: NA
J gene: TRBJ1-1
CDR3 DNA: TGTGCCAGCAGTGATAAGGTCAGGGGCACTGAAGCTTTCTTT
CDR3 protein: CASSDKVRGTEAFF

clone size: NA
V gene: TRBV5-1
D gene: TRBD2
J gene: TRBJ2-1
CDR3 DNA: TGCGCCAGCAGCTTGGAAGGACTAGACTACAATGAGCAGTTCTTC
CDR3 protein: CASSLEGLDYNEQFF

clone size: NA
V gene: TRBV4-3
D gene: NA
J gene: TRBJ1-5
CDR3 DNA: TGCGCCAGCAGCCAAGATTTAGTTGAGACCTTCGGGCAGCCCCAGCATTTT
CDR3 protein: CASSQDLVETFGQPQHF

clone size: NA
V gene: TRBV6-5
D gene: TRBD1
J gene: TRBJ1-2
CDR3 DNA: TGTGCCAGCAGACCCCCGGGACAGGACTATGGCTACACCTTC
CDR3 protein: CASRPPGQDYGYTF

clone size: few
V gene: TRBV19
D gene: NA
J gene: TRBJ1-1
CDR3 DNA: TGTGCCAGTAGTCCTATAGTGAACACTGAAGCTTTCTTT
CDR3 protein: CASSPIVNTEAFF

clone size: few
V gene: TRBV19
D gene: TRBD1
J gene: TRBJ2-7
CDR3 DNA: TGTGCCAGTAGTATTACGGGACAGGGGGACGAGCAGTACTTC
CDR3 protein: CASSITGQGDEQYF

clone size: NA
V gene: TRBV4-1
D gene: TRBD1
J gene: TRBJ1-1
CDR3 DNA: TGCGCCAGCAGCCACCTACAGGGGATGAACACTGAAGCTTTCTTT
CDR3 protein: CASSHLQGMNTEAFF

clone size: few
V gene: TRBV4-1
D gene: NA
J gene: TRBJ1-4
CDR3 DNA: TGCGCCAGCAGCCAAGTTGCCGGAGTTAATGAAAAACTGTTTTTT
CDR3 protein: CASSQVAGVNEKLFF